A selection of T cell receptor beta chains follows, all from one sample in a study of T cell responses to AZD1222 COVID-19 vaccine. Sequencing used immunoSEQ multiplex PCR; TCRdb keeps in-frame clones, though not all of them. The sample lists more than 110,000 clones, about 93% seen once, with 7.5% to 9.5% in the top ten. The sample here was peripheral blood, taken on day 0 of AZD1222 vaccination. These receptors all stem from an adult in good health. Both conserved end residues are part of each CDR3. D genes are given only for firm matches. Clone size appears in some rows only: once, few, many, or a class for an expanded clone.

TRBV12-3/TRBV12-4	NA	NA	TRBJ1-5	TGTGCCAGCAGGTCGGGGGGGGATCAGCCCCAGCATTTT	CASRSGGDQPQHF
TRBV7-3	NA	TRBD1	TRBJ2-1	TGTGCCAGCAGCTTAGAGGGTCAAGGGGGCGTTAATGAGCAGTTCTTC	CASSLEGQGGVNEQFF
TRBV5-1	once	TRBD2	TRBJ2-3	TGCGCCAGCAGAAGGGGTAGCGGGGCTACAGATACGCAGTATTTT	CASRRGSGATDTQYF
TRBV25-1	NA	TRBD1	TRBJ1-3	TGTGCCAGCAGTGAATCACTGGACAGGGGGTCTGGAAACACCATATATTTT	CASSESLDRGSGNTIYF
TRBV30	NA	TRBD1	TRBJ1-2	TGTGCCTGGAGTGTCATGACAGGGGGCGCGGGTGGCTACACCTTC	CAWSVMTGGAGGYTF
TRBV2	NA	NA	TRBJ1-1	TGTGCCAGCAATGCGGCTGGAACCTCCCCTGAAGCTTTCTTT	CASNAAGTSPEAFF
TRBV7-3	NA	NA	TRBJ2-2	TGTGCCAGCAGCTTACAGGGGCCGACCGGGGAGCTGTTTTTT	CASSLQGPTGELFF
TRBV6-2/TRBV6-3	NA	NA	TRBJ1-1	TGTGCCAGCAGCCCCAGCGACAGATTCACTGAAGCTTTCTTT	CASSPSDRFTEAFF
TRBV12-3/TRBV12-4	NA	NA	TRBJ1-1	TGTGCCAGCAGTTTCTCCTTTCGGACTGAAGCTTTCTTT	CASSFSFRTEAFF
TRBV7-9	NA	NA	TRBJ1-1	TGTGCCAGCACCCAAAGGGGGGATCCTAACACTGAAGCTTTCTTT	CASTQRGDPNTEAFF
TRBV5-1	NA	TRBD1	TRBJ2-5	TGCGCCAGCAGCTTGGGGGGACAGGGGGCAGAGACCCAGTACTTC	CASSLGGQGAETQYF
TRBV19	NA	NA	TRBJ1-6	TGTGCCAGCTCCACGAAATTTGGTTGGAATTCACCCCTCCACTTT	CASSTKFGWNSPLHF
TRBV6-5	NA	NA	TRBJ2-1	TGTGCCAGCAGTTACTCGGCGGGGCCCTACAATGAGCAGTTCTTC	CASSYSAGPYNEQFF
TRBV6-2/TRBV6-3	NA	TRBD1	TRBJ1-1	TGTGCCAGCAGCCCTGGACAGGGTAAGGTGGCTTTCTTT	CASSPGQGKVAFF
TRBV5-4	NA	NA	TRBJ2-2	TGTGCCAGCAGCTTGGCCGAGGGCGGGCCCACCGGGGAGCTGTTTTTT	CASSLAEGGPTGELFF